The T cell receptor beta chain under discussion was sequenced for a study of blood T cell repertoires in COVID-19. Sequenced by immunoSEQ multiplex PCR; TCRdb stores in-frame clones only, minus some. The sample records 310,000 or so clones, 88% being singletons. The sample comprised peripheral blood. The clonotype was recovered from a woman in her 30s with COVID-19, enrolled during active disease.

The CDR3, as DNA: TGTGCCAGCAGCTTAACCCCAGGACCGACGGGGTCACCCCTCCACTTT. This codes for CASSLTPGPTGSPLHF. The chain links TRBV7-8 to TRBJ1-6; D call uncertain. Germline values: CDR1 SGHVS, CDR2 FQNEAQ. This CDR3 region has 16 residues. The V gene lost 2 bases and the J gene lost 10 bases, with 18 bases spanning the gap.